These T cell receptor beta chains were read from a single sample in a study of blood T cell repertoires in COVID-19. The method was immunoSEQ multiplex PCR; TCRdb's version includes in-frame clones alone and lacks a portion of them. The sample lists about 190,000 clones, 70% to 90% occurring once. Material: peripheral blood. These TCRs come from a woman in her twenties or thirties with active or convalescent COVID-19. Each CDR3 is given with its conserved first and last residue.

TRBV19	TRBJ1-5	CASSTFPQPQHF
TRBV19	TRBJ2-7	CASSTDGTGLYEQYF
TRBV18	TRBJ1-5	CASSPREDSNQPQHF
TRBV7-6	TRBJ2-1	CASSLRGRAEQFF
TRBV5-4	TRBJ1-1	CASSRGGAFNTEAFF
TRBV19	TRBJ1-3	CASSPLSAGNTIYF
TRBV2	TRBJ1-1	CASTAAENTEAFF
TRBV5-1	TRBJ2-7	CASSLVAGGPLSYEQYF
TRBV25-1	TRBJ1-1	CASPPAGGSEAFF
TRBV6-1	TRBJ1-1	CASSEDRENTEAFF
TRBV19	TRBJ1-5	CASSATDRGSSPQHF
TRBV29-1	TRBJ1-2	CSATAPGQGQYGYTF
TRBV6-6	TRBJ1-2	CASSYPGTEVGLTF
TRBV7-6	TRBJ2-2	CASSDGGGVGNTGELFF
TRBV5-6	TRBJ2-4	CASSPTSPRNIQYF
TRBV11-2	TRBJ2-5	CASSSSIAGYYETQYF
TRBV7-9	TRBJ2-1	CASSLPAGGSYNEQFF
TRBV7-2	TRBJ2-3	CASRQGLAGGTDTQYF
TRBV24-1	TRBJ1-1	CATSIGNTEAFF
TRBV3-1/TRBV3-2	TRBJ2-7	CASSQAKYEQYF
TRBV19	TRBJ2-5	CASARGRTETQYF
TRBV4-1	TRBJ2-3	CASSQVSLAGGSDTQYF
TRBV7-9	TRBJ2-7	CASSLSGQAYEQYF
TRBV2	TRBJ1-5	CASTEGGQGQPQHF
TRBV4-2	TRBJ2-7	CASSQGQDRGAEQYF
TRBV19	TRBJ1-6	CASSIGGSNSPLHF
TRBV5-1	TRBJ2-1	CASSFQRNVYNEQFF
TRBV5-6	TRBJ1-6	CASSLVPGNHSPLHF
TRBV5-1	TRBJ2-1	CASSSGPYEQFF
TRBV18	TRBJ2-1	CASSPPGGGSNEQFF
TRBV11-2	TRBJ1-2	CASSLVDQGYGYTF
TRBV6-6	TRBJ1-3	CASSKGQDSGNTIYF
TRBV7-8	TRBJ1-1	CASSFMRSEAFF
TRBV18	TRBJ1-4	CASSPPDTVYEKLFF
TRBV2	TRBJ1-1	CASPEGELDTEAFF
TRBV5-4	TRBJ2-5	CASRGDQETQYF
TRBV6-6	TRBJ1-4	CASSPRGGTNEKLFF
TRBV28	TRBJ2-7	CASSLEPLGQDYEQYF
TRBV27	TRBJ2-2	CASSPTVGVGGTGELFF
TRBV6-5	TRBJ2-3	CASRNRDRGTDTQYF
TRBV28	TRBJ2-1	CASSPGHHNEQFF
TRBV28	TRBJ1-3	CASSLIISGNTIYF